The 28 T cell receptor beta chains listed next were all sequenced from one sample in a study of T cells in Graves' hyperthyroidism and ophthalmopathy. RNA transcripts gave rise to amplified TCR beta CDR3 regions. First-round RT-PCR targeting the TCR CDR3 was performed with the HTBI primer set. Each CDR3 protein is one row after TCRdb ran MiXCR on the multiplex PCR reads. The sample has 300,000 to 450,000 distinct CDR3 sequences; about 15% are singletons. Input material: blood. The receptors were gathered from a woman in her 30s with Graves' ophthalmopathy.

In regard to this clonotype: Given a much more abundant clone one base away, this may be a read error. This chain links TRBV3-1 with TRBJ1-5; no firm D call. V shed 0 bases and J shed 1 base, with 13 bases lying between them. Germline loops: CDR1 LGHDT, CDR2 YNNKEL (reference sequence). This CDR3 region has 17 residues. CDR3 DNA: TGTGCCAGCAGCCAAGATTTGATGGGTGGGAGCAATCAGCCCCAGCATTTT. Encoded protein: CASSQDLMGGSNQPQHF.

This clonotype has a count of ten or more. The chain recombines TRBV3-1 with TRBJ2-1; 12 bases match TRBD2. The germline V gene has CDR1 LGHDT and CDR2 YNNKEL (reference sequence). The V gene end was trimmed by 3 bases and the J gene end by 8 bases; junction bases not matched to a gene: 5. CDR3 size: 15 residues. CDR3 sequence reads: CASSQTSGGRDEQFF. CDR3 DNA sequence: TGTGCCAGCAGCCAGACTAGCGGGGGACGCGATGAGCAGTTCTTC.

There are many counts of this clonotype. The V call is TRBV6-1, the J call TRBJ2-3, with 10 bases lining up with TRBD2. J was trimmed by 11 bases and V by 4 bases; bases with no gene match: 18. The CDR3 extends over 17 amino acids. Germline CDR1 MNHNS, CDR2 SASEGT. Here the CDR3 reads CASSAPVAGGLLPKQYF. DNA of the CDR3: TGTGCCAGCAGTGCCCCTGTAGCGGGGGGCCTCCTCCCGAAGCAGTATTTT.

The genes are TRBV5-1 and TRBJ2-2, with D possibly called TRBD1 or TRBD2 (5 bases each). The CDR3 extends over 17 amino acids. Germline-derived CDR1 and CDR2 are SGHRS and YFSETQ. V was trimmed by 5 bases and J by 2 bases, leaving 19 bases between them. The DNA for the CDR3 is TGCGCCAGCAGTTTTAAGGGGAGTACAGCTAACACCGGGGAGCTGTTTTTT. As protein: CASSFKGSTANTGELFF.

At least ten counts were recorded for this clonotype. The chain carries TRBV11-2 and TRBJ2-7, with D hard to call. V was cut by 5 bases and J by 3 bases, with 20 bases left in between. Germline CDR1 SGHAT, CDR2 FQNNGV. This CDR3 is built from 16 residues. This CDR3 reads CASSLRTWTDIYEQYF. The CDR3 bases are TGTGCCAGCAGCCTACGAACATGGACCGATATCTACGAGCAGTACTTC.

Details on this clonotype: Sequence at one end of the junction differs from germline and may be a read error. The chain is built from TRBV15 and TRBJ2-5; D gene unclear. Per the germline V gene, CDR1 is LNHNV and CDR2 is YYDKDF (reference sequence). The CDR3 has 13 amino acids. CDR3 nucleotide sequence: TGTGCCACCGGCAGAGCTAGAGGCGAGACCCAGTACTTC. This encodes CATGRARGETQYF.

V is TRBV27 and J is TRBJ1-5; 7 positions match TRBD1. CDR3 length equals 17 residues. Germline V gives CDR1 MNHEY, CDR2 SMNVEV (reference sequence). The J segment lost 1 base and the V segment lost 1 base, leaving 7 bases of the junction unmatched. As DNA, the CDR3 is TGTGCCAGCAGTTTATTCTGGACAGGTGGGAGCAATCAGCCCCAGCATTTT. Translated, it gives CASSLFWTGGSNQPQHF.

Many counts were recorded for this clonotype. The CDR3 bases are TGTGCCAGCAATCAACTAGCGTCTTACAATGAGCAGTTCTTC. The encoded protein is CASNQLASYNEQFF. The J gene is TRBJ2-1, the V gene TRBV2; 7 nucleotides line up with TRBD2. The germline V gene has CDR1 SNHLY and CDR2 FYNNEI. V lost 7 bases and J lost 4; bases outside the gene matches: 7. The CDR3 has 14 amino acids.

This clonotype was detected many times. The gene calls are TRBV13 and TRBJ2-3; the match to TRBD2 covers 13 bases. The CDR3 is 18 amino acids. The germline V gene encodes CDR1 PRHDT and CDR2 FYEKMQ (reference sequence). The V gene end was trimmed by 5 bases and the J gene end by 3 bases; junction bases not matched to a gene: 11. CDR3 sequence (DNA): TGTGCCAGCAGCACACGACTAGCGGGGGGCCACGGGACAGATACGCAGTATTTT. Protein: CASSTRLAGGHGTDTQYF.

This clonotype appeared many times. This chain connects TRBV11-2 to TRBJ2-7, with 12 nucleotides matching TRBD1. The germline V gene encodes CDR1 SGHAT and CDR2 FQNNGV. The CDR3 is 15 residues long. Trimming took 5 bases from V and 6 from J; bases not matched to a gene: 8. The CDR3 protein is CASSLLGQGASEQYF. CDR3 nucleotide sequence: TGTGCCAGCAGCCTCTTGGGACAGGGGGCTTCCGAGCAGTACTTC.

V usage is TRBV20-1 and J usage is TRBJ2-7; TRBD1 might be the D (6 bases). CDR1 DFQATT and CDR2 SNEGSKA come from the germline V gene (reference sequence). The V gene lost 3 bases and the J gene lost 3 bases, with 12 bases spanning the gap. The CDR3 has 13 amino acids. The CDR3, as DNA: TGCAGTGCTAGCCGGGACACAATCTACGAGCAGTACTTC. As protein: CSASRDTIYEQYF.

This clonotype appeared a few times. This chain joins TRBV5-1 and TRBJ1-5, with 9 bases matching TRBD1. Germline CDR1 is SGHRS and CDR2 is YFSETQ. The CDR3 has 15 amino acids. J gave up 3 bases and V 0 bases, and 1 base lay outside the gene matches. The CDR3 loop is CASSLGDRANQPQHF. The DNA for the CDR3 is TGCGCCAGCAGCTTGGGGGACAGGGCCAATCAGCCCCAGCATTTT.

This clonotype has at least ten counts. This chain uses TRBV6-1 with TRBJ2-6; D is undetermined. The V end was cut by 6 bases, the J end by 0 bases, with 12 bases between. The CDR3 has 16 amino acids. Germline CDR1 is MNHNS and CDR2 is SASEGT. The CDR3 DNA is TGTGCCAGCAGCCTGGATCCGCCCTCTGGGGCCAACGTCCTGACTTTC. This codes for CASSLDPPSGANVLTF.

This clonotype was counted many times. The chain is built from TRBV6-1 and TRBJ2-5, with a weak D call TRBD1 (6 bases). The CDR3 length is 15 residues. Germline V gene lookup returns CDR1 MNHNS and CDR2 SASEGT. V was trimmed by 5 bases and J by 5 bases, leaving 18 bases between them. In nucleotides, the CDR3 is TGTGCCAGCAGTTCACATGAGGGGGTCCGGGAGACCCAGTACTTC. Residues: CASSSHEGVRETQYF.

The chain carries TRBV20-1 and TRBJ2-1, with a possible D match to TRBD2 (6 bases). V was shortened by 4 bases and J by 6 bases, with 16 bases between the two germline ends. This CDR3 region has 14 residues. The germline CDR1 and CDR2 sequences are DFQATT and SNEGSKA (reference sequence). Here the CDR3 reads CSATLAASSNEQFF. The CDR3 nucleotides read TGCAGTGCTACACTAGCAGCTTCTTCCAATGAGCAGTTCTTC.

This clonotype has at least ten counts. This chain connects TRBV3-1 to TRBJ1-1; D ambiguous. V dropped 0 bases and J dropped 2 bases, with 16 bases sitting between them. The germline CDR1 and CDR2 sequences are LGHDT and YNNKEL (reference sequence). CDR3 length: 17 residues. The CDR3 coding sequence is TGTGCCAGCAGCCAAGAATTCCGGATTTTAGGCAACACTGAAGCTTTCTTT. Its translation: CASSQEFRILGNTEAFF. Variable domain in full (rest from reference TRBV3-1 and TRBJ1-1): DTAVSQTPKYLVTQMGNDKSIKCEQNLGHDTMYWYKQDSKKFLKIMFSYNNKELIINETVPNRFSPKSPDKAHLNLHINSLELGDSAVYFCASSQEFRILGNTEAFFGQGTRLTVV.

This rearrangement joins TRBV24-1 to TRBJ1-2; no clear D gene. Trimming removed 3 bases from V and 4 bases from J, with 2 bases in between. The germline CDR1 and CDR2 sequences are KGHDR and SFDVKD. The CDR3 spans 11 residues. In DNA form, the CDR3 reads TGTGCCACCAGTGATGCCTATGGCTACACCTTC. The encoded protein is CATSDAYGYTF.

This clonotype was picked up many times. The genes are TRBV12-5 and TRBJ1-5; no firm D call. This CDR3 has 17 residues. In germline, CDR1 is LGHNT, CDR2 FRNRAP. V gave up 6 bases and J gave up 11 bases, with 29 bases separating them. CDR3 protein: CASGRNEQRQSPLSQHF. The CDR3 DNA is TGTGCTAGTGGCCGAAACGAGCAGAGACAATCTCCCCTGTCCCAGCATTTT.

In its sample, this clonotype was seen many times. This rearrangement joins TRBV7-9 to TRBJ2-1; 8 nucleotides agree with TRBD2. Germline assignment: CDR1 SEHNR and CDR2 FQNEAQ (reference sequence). The CDR3 is 13 residues long. Germline trimming cut 3 bases from V and 7 bases from J; bases unmatched to any gene: 2. In DNA form, the CDR3 reads TGTGCCAGCAGCTTGGGGACTAGGAATGAGCAGTTCTTC. It codes for CASSLGTRNEQFF.

Note on this clonotype: Possible read error: a much larger clone is one base away. This chain connects TRBV13 to TRBJ1-1; D remains ambiguous. The CDR3 consists of 14 residues. CDR1 is PRHDT and CDR2 is FYEKMQ in the germline V gene (reference sequence). The CDR3 bases are TGTGCCGGCAGCTTATCGAGAACAAACACTGAAGCTTTCTTT. It specifies CAGSLSRTNTEAFF.

At least ten counts were recorded for this clonotype. A read error may account for a junction end that differs from germline. The rearrangement uses TRBV20-1 and TRBJ2-4; weak D call: TRBD2 (5 bases). The germline V gene has CDR1 DFQATT and CDR2 SNEGSKA (reference sequence). This CDR3 is 15 amino acids long. CDR3 protein: CSARGPAKTKNIQYF. CDR3 nucleotides: TGCAGTGCGAGAGGGCCGGCCAAGACCAAAAACATTCAGTACTTC.

This clonotype occurred many times. The gene calls are TRBV30 and TRBJ2-7; TRBD1 matches 11 bases. Losses at the gene ends were 5 bases for V and 7 bases for J; bases not matched to a gene: 10. Per the germline V gene, CDR1 is GTSNPN and CDR2 is SVGIG (reference sequence). This CDR3 has 14 amino acids. CDR3 in amino acids: CAWEVGTGGGEQYF. The CDR3 nucleotides are TGTGCCTGGGAAGTCGGGACAGGGGGGGGGGAGCAGTACTTC.

This clonotype was seen many times. This sequence joins TRBV20-1 and TRBJ1-1; no reliable D call. This CDR3 is built from 14 residues. CDR1 is DFQATT, CDR2 SNEGSKA, per germline (reference sequence). Trimming shortened V by 3 bases and J by 0 bases, and 11 bases separated the two germline ends. CDR3 DNA sequence: TGCAGTGCTAGTGGTCACAGAATGAACACTGAAGCTTTCTTT. Translated, it gives CSASGHRMNTEAFF.

The V call is TRBV2, the J call TRBJ2-5; 7 bases fit TRBD2. The V segment lost 1 base and the J segment 2 bases; nucleotides outside the gene matches: 7. Per germline, CDR1 SNHLY and CDR2 FYNNEI. The length of the CDR3 is 16 residues. The CDR3 sequence: CASSEVRLADQETQYF. CDR3 in DNA: TGTGCCAGCAGTGAAGTTAGGCTAGCGGATCAAGAGACCCAGTACTTC.

This clonotype has ten or more counts. This rearrangement joins TRBV14 to TRBJ1-2; the D is unclear. The CDR3 has 14 amino acids. CDR1 and CDR2 from the germline V gene are SGHDN and FVKESK. V dropped 6 bases and J dropped 0 bases, with 11 bases sitting between them. The CDR3 DNA reads TGTGCCAGCAGTCCCGGAGGGTCTAACTATGGCTACACCTTC. Amino acid sequence: CASSPGGSNYGYTF.

This clonotype was picked up many times. CDR3 bases: TGTGCCACCGCGGGTGAAAAACTGTTTTTT. It is translated as CATAGEKLFF. V usage is TRBV2 and J usage is TRBJ1-4; D uncertain. The germline CDR1 and CDR2 sequences are SNHLY and FYNNEI. Trimming cost V 10 bases and J 7 bases, with 7 bases left between them. The CDR3 is made up of 10 amino acids.

V is TRBV12-3 or TRBV12-4 and J is TRBJ1-6, with D unresolved. V gave up 4 bases and J gave up 7 bases, with 11 bases separating them. The CDR3 is made up of 14 amino acids. CDR3 nucleotide sequence: TGTGCCAGCAGTTCGGCGGCCCAGAATTCACCCCTCCACTTT. Protein: CASSSAAQNSPLHF.

The table lists this clonotype with many counts. This chain links TRBV7-8 with TRBJ1-1; D unclear. The V gene lost 5 bases and the J gene lost 3 bases, with 16 bases spanning the gap. The CDR3 consists of 15 residues. Germline V CDR1 and CDR2: SGHVS, FQNEAQ. The CDR3 coding sequence is TGTGCCAGCAGCCCCCGCCTAGGGTTGGACACTGAAGCTTTCTTT. Protein sequence: CASSPRLGLDTEAFF.